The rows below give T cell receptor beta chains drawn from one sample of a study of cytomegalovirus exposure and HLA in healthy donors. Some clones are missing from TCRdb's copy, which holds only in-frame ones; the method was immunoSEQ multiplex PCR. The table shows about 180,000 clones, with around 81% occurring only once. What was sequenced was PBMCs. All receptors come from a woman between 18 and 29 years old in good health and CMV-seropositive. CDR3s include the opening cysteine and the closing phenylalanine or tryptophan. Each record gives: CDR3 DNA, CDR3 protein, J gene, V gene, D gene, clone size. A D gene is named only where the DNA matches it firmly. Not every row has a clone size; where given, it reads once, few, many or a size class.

DNA: TGCGCCAGCAGCAGACAGCTCCAAGAGACCCAGTACTTC
CDR3: CASSRQLQETQYF
J: TRBJ2-5
V: TRBV5-1
D: .
size: .

DNA: TGTGCCCGACGGTCCGAGACCCTAAAACTAGCGGGGGGGCGCGAGACCCAGTACTTC
CDR3: CARRSETLKLAGGRETQYF
J: TRBJ2-5
V: TRBV2
D: TRBD2
size: .

DNA: TGTGCCAGCAGCCAGGTATTCGGGGGGGAAGAGACCCAGTACTTC
CDR3: CASSQVFGGEETQYF
J: TRBJ2-5
V: TRBV4-2
D: TRBD2
size: .

DNA: TGTGCCAGCAGATCGGGTAGCCGAAACACCGGGGAGCTGTTTTTT
CDR3: CASRSGSRNTGELFF
J: TRBJ2-2
V: TRBV6-5
D: .
size: .

DNA: TGTGCCAGCAGACTCCTAGGAGGGGAGTCCTACGAGCAGTACTTC
CDR3: CASRLLGGESYEQYF
J: TRBJ2-7
V: TRBV27
D: .
size: .

DNA: TGTGCCATCAAAGGGGACTGGGCGAACTATGGCTACACCTTC
CDR3: CAIKGDWANYGYTF
J: TRBJ1-2
V: TRBV10-3
D: .
size: few

DNA: TGTGCTAGCCTAACCGAGGGACTAGCGGGGGATGAGCAGTTCTTC
CDR3: CASLTEGLAGDEQFF
J: TRBJ2-1
V: TRBV7-7
D: TRBD2
size: .

DNA: TGTGCCAGCAGTCCCCATCTGAGCGGGGGGTACAATGAGCAGTTCTTC
CDR3: CASSPHLSGGYNEQFF
J: TRBJ2-1
V: TRBV27
D: TRBD2
size: .

DNA: TGTGCCAGCAGCGCCTCAGGGGGCAACTCTGGAAACACCATATATTTT
CDR3: CASSASGGNSGNTIYF
J: TRBJ1-3
V: TRBV9
D: TRBD1
size: .

DNA: TGTGCCAGCAGCCAAGTTGGAGGGAGTGTCACTGAAGCTTTCTTT
CDR3: CASSQVGGSVTEAFF
J: TRBJ1-1
V: TRBV4-2
D: .
size: .

DNA: TGTGCCAGCAGCAGCACAGGGTGGGGTGGAAACACCATATATTTT
CDR3: CASSSTGWGGNTIYF
J: TRBJ1-3
V: TRBV11-2
D: .
size: .

DNA: TGTGCCAGCAGCATGACAGGCTCCAATCAGCCCCAGCATTTT
CDR3: CASSMTGSNQPQHF
J: TRBJ1-5
V: TRBV27
D: .
size: .

DNA: TGTGCCAGCAGCTGGGGTAATACAGGGGATCAAGAGACCCAGTACTTC
CDR3: CASSWGNTGDQETQYF
J: TRBJ2-5
V: TRBV5-8
D: TRBD1
size: once

DNA: TGTGCCAGCAGGGAACCGGGACAGGGGAACATTCAGTACTTC
CDR3: CASREPGQGNIQYF
J: TRBJ2-4
V: TRBV25-1
D: TRBD1
size: .

DNA: TGCGCCAGCAGTTTGGTAGATCTGAACACTGAAGCTTTCTTT
CDR3: CASSLVDLNTEAFF
J: TRBJ1-1
V: TRBV5-1
D: .
size: .

DNA: TGTGCCAGCTCACCAGTTCGACAGATAACGAACACTGAAGCTTTCTTT
CDR3: CASSPVRQITNTEAFF
J: TRBJ1-1
V: TRBV18
D: .
size: .

DNA: TGTGCCAGCAGCCCGGACAGGGATTGGAGGTATGAAGCTTTCTTT
CDR3: CASSPDRDWRYEAFF
J: TRBJ1-1
V: TRBV7-9
D: TRBD1
size: .

DNA: TGTGCCAGCAGCTTGCTGTCCGGGACAGGGGTACCCTACGAGCAGTACTTC
CDR3: CASSLLSGTGVPYEQYF
J: TRBJ2-7
V: TRBV5-8
D: TRBD1
size: .

DNA: TGCAGCGTTGGGCGGGGGTTTTCCACAGATACGCAGTATTTT
CDR3: CSVGRGFSTDTQYF
J: TRBJ2-3
V: TRBV29-1
D: TRBD2
size: once

DNA: TGTGCCAGCAGCTCGCCGGGTCCCTATAATTCACCCCTCCACTTT
CDR3: CASSSPGPYNSPLHF
J: TRBJ1-6
V: TRBV7-2
D: .
size: .

DNA: TGCGCCAGCAGTGAGCGGGAAGCGGGGCCATACAATGAGCAGTTCTTC
CDR3: CASSEREAGPYNEQFF
J: TRBJ2-1
V: TRBV10-2
D: TRBD2
size: .

DNA: TGCGCCAGCAGCTTTGGAACGACAGGGCAAGATTACGAGCAGTACTTC
CDR3: CASSFGTTGQDYEQYF
J: TRBJ2-7
V: TRBV5-1
D: TRBD1
size: .

DNA: TGTGCCGGGGGGACAGGGGTTGTCGGGGAGCTGTTTTTT
CDR3: CAGGTGVVGELFF
J: TRBJ2-2
V: TRBV2
D: TRBD1
size: .

DNA: TGTGCCAGCAGTTACGCTCCGACTAGCGGGGGAGATACGCAGTATTTT
CDR3: CASSYAPTSGGDTQYF
J: TRBJ2-3
V: TRBV6-5
D: TRBD2
size: .

DNA: TGCGCCAGCAGCTTAAATTACAGGGATACGAACACTGAAGCTTTCTTT
CDR3: CASSLNYRDTNTEAFF
J: TRBJ1-1
V: TRBV5-1
D: .
size: .

DNA: TGTGCCAGCAGCTTAGACAGGGTCTCTGGGGCCAACGTCCTGACTTTC
CDR3: CASSLDRVSGANVLTF
J: TRBJ2-6
V: TRBV7-8
D: .
size: .

DNA: TGCGCCAGCCACAGGGGGCCGAACACTGAAGCTTTCTTT
CDR3: CASHRGPNTEAFF
J: TRBJ1-1
V: TRBV5-1
D: TRBD1
size: .

DNA: TGTGCCAGCAGTTTCGACAGGGCAGGCTCCTACAATGAGCAGTTCTTC
CDR3: CASSFDRAGSYNEQFF
J: TRBJ2-1
V: TRBV27
D: TRBD1
size: once

DNA: TGTGCCTGGGCCTTCGGGGGAAATCAGCCCCAGCATTTT
CDR3: CAWAFGGNQPQHF
J: TRBJ1-5
V: TRBV30
D: .
size: .

DNA: TGTGCCAGCAGCGCCAGCCCTAGCGGGGGAGAGTTTACGGTGGGGGAGCTGTTTTTT
CDR3: CASSASPSGGEFTVGELFF
J: TRBJ2-2
V: TRBV7-9
D: TRBD2
size: .

DNA: TGTGCCAGCACCCCAAACTTGGAGACCCAGTACTTC
CDR3: CASTPNLETQYF
J: TRBJ2-5
V: TRBV7-8
D: .
size: once

DNA: TGCGCCAGCACATTCGGGGTACGGGAGACCCAGTACTTC
CDR3: CASTFGVRETQYF
J: TRBJ2-5
V: TRBV5-1
D: .
size: few

DNA: TGTGCCAGCAGTTCGGGGGGGGGCGCGTACACTGAAGCTTTCTTT
CDR3: CASSSGGGAYTEAFF
J: TRBJ1-1
V: TRBV27
D: .
size: .

DNA: TGTGCCAGCGGTCCGAGTTTAGCGAGATCTTACAATGAGCAGTTCTTC
CDR3: CASGPSLARSYNEQFF
J: TRBJ2-1
V: TRBV9
D: .
size: .

DNA: TGTGCCAGCAGCTTGGCCCTGGCGGGGGGCCGAGAGACCCAGTACTTC
CDR3: CASSLALAGGRETQYF
J: TRBJ2-5
V: TRBV5-5
D: TRBD2
size: .

DNA: TGTGCCAGCAGTGAATTTTCAGGGCTCAATTCACCCCTCCACTTT
CDR3: CASSEFSGLNSPLHF
J: TRBJ1-6
V: TRBV6-4
D: .
size: once

DNA: TGTGCCAGCAGCCCCCACTACCAACCAGAGACCCAGTACTTC
CDR3: CASSPHYQPETQYF
J: TRBJ2-5
V: TRBV11-3
D: .
size: .

DNA: TGTGCCAGTTTTGGGGGGGGGACTGAGCAGTTCTTC
CDR3: CASFGGGTEQFF
J: TRBJ2-1
V: TRBV7-2
D: TRBD2
size: .

DNA: TGTGCCAGCAGTGAACGAGTTGCTCGCAGTGGGGGCAATCACGAGCAGTACTTC
CDR3: CASSERVARSGGNHEQYF
J: TRBJ2-7
V: TRBV25-1
D: .
size: .

DNA: TGTGCCAGCAGCCGTGGGACAGGGGCCTATCAGCCCCAGCATTTT
CDR3: CASSRGTGAYQPQHF
J: TRBJ1-5
V: TRBV13
D: TRBD1
size: few

DNA: TGTGCCAGCAGCCCGGGACAGTCAACTAATGAAAAACTGTTTTTT
CDR3: CASSPGQSTNEKLFF
J: TRBJ1-4
V: TRBV7-9
D: TRBD1
size: .

DNA: TGTGCCAGCAGCCCCCGGACTAGCGGATTCTACGAGCAGTACTTC
CDR3: CASSPRTSGFYEQYF
J: TRBJ2-7
V: TRBV7-2
D: TRBD2
size: .

DNA: TGTGCCAGCAGTTTTAGCGGGGGCACCGGGGGCTACGAGCAGTACTTC
CDR3: CASSFSGGTGGYEQYF
J: TRBJ2-7
V: TRBV27
D: TRBD2
size: .

DNA: TGTGCCAGCAGCTCCGTGCCTAGCGCACCCTACGAGCAGTACTTC
CDR3: CASSSVPSAPYEQYF
J: TRBJ2-7
V: TRBV7-2
D: .
size: .

DNA: TGTGCCAGCGATGTGGGGGGATCCTCTGGGGCCAACGTCCTGACTTTC
CDR3: CASDVGGSSGANVLTF
J: TRBJ2-6
V: TRBV9
D: .
size: .

DNA: TGTGCCACCAGCTCGGGACTTAACTACGAGCAGTACTTC
CDR3: CATSSGLNYEQYF
J: TRBJ2-7
V: TRBV10-3
D: .
size: .

DNA: TGCGCCAGCCAGCGGGGTGCGGGCACAGATACGCAGTATTTT
CDR3: CASQRGAGTDTQYF
J: TRBJ2-3
V: TRBV5-1
D: TRBD2
size: few

DNA: TGCGCCAGCAGTCTTAGCGGGGGGGCCGAGACCTACGAGCAGTACTTC
CDR3: CASSLSGGAETYEQYF
J: TRBJ2-7
V: TRBV5-1
D: TRBD2
size: .

DNA: TGCAGCGTTGAAGTATCAGGGGGCAAGGAGCAGTTCTTC
CDR3: CSVEVSGGKEQFF
J: TRBJ2-1
V: TRBV29-1
D: TRBD1
size: .

DNA: TGTGCCAGCAGTGGCCCCGCGTCAGGGGACGGGACAGATACGCAGTATTTT
CDR3: CASSGPASGDGTDTQYF
J: TRBJ2-3
V: TRBV6-1
D: .
size: .

DNA: TGCGCCAGCAGCCCGATAACGGGGGGTACAGATACGCAGTATTTT
CDR3: CASSPITGGTDTQYF
J: TRBJ2-3
V: TRBV4-1
D: TRBD2
size: once

DNA: TGTGCCAGCAGCTATGACTTATACTACAATGAGCAGTTCTTC
CDR3: CASSYDLYYNEQFF
J: TRBJ2-1
V: TRBV5-6
D: .
size: .

DNA: TGTGCCAGCTCACCTGGGGGGGAACGACGGAATGAGCAGTTCTTC
CDR3: CASSPGGERRNEQFF
J: TRBJ2-1
V: TRBV18
D: TRBD2
size: .

DNA: TGTGCCAGCGGCTTACCAGAAAACACTGAAGCTTTCTTT
CDR3: CASGLPENTEAFF
J: TRBJ1-1
V: TRBV7-9
D: .
size: .

DNA: TGTGCCAGCAGCCACATACAGGGGGCGTTGGGTGAAAAACTGTTTTTT
CDR3: CASSHIQGALGEKLFF
J: TRBJ1-4
V: TRBV14
D: TRBD1
size: .

DNA: TGTGCCAGCAGCCATAGCGGGGGGGAGAACACCGGGGAGCTGTTTTTT
CDR3: CASSHSGGENTGELFF
J: TRBJ2-2
V: TRBV7-6
D: TRBD2
size: once

DNA: TGCGCCAGCAGCCAAGATCCGCGACAGGGTTTATACACTGAAGCTTTCTTT
CDR3: CASSQDPRQGLYTEAFF
J: TRBJ1-1
V: TRBV4-3
D: TRBD1
size: .

DNA: TGCGCCAGCAGCTTGACCGGGACAGCGATGCTAAATGAAAAACTGTTTTTT
CDR3: CASSLTGTAMLNEKLFF
J: TRBJ1-4
V: TRBV5-1
D: TRBD1
size: .

DNA: TGCGCCAGCAGCCCCCGGGGAGCGGGGGGGCGGGGAGATACGCAGTATTTT
CDR3: CASSPRGAGGRGDTQYF
J: TRBJ2-3
V: TRBV4-3
D: TRBD2
size: .